The rows below give T cell receptor beta chains drawn from one sample of a study of OX40 agonist ivuxolimab in advanced cancers. Measured with immunoSEQ multiplex PCR; TCRdb has only the in-frame clones, and not every one. Among tens of thousands of clones, 90% were seen once, and the ten largest hold roughly 29%. This specimen was CD4+ or CD8+ T cells sorted from blood, taken in a trial of the OX40 agonist ivuxolimab. The receptors shown here come from an adult with an advanced solid tumor such as melanoma, head and neck, liver or kidney cancer. Each CDR3 is given with its conserved first and last residue. A D gene is named only where the DNA matches it firmly. Clone size is stated in some rows and not others, as once, few, many or a class when expanded.

d_gene	abundance	j_gene	v_gene	CDR3aa	CDR3nt
-	once	TRBJ2-2	TRBV9	CASSVRGAVNTGELFF	TGTGCCAGCAGCGTACGGGGGGCGGTAAACACCGGGGAGCTGTTTTTT
-	-	TRBJ2-3	TRBV11-2	CANSLAPTDTQYF	TGTGCCAACAGCTTAGCACCCACAGATACGCAGTATTTT
-	-	TRBJ2-7	TRBV2	CASSLDWTYEQYF	TGTGCCAGCAGCCTCGACTGGACCTACGAGCAGTACTTC
-	-	TRBJ1-1	TRBV2	CASGAGPNTEAFF	TGTGCCAGCGGCGCAGGGCCGAACACTGAAGCTTTCTTT
-	-	TRBJ2-7	TRBV5-4	CASGPSLYEQYF	TGTGCCAGCGGGCCCTCCCTTTACGAGCAGTACTTC
-	-	TRBJ2-7	TRBV14	CASSQVTGSYEQYF	TGTGCCAGCAGCCAAGTAACAGGCTCCTACGAGCAGTACTTC
TRBD1	-	TRBJ2-7	TRBV27	CASSLGTGAYEQYF	TGTGCCAGCAGTTTGGGGACAGGGGCCTACGAGCAGTACTTC
-	-	TRBJ2-5	TRBV5-6	CASSPDSFQETQYF	TGTGCCAGCAGCCCGGACTCGTTCCAAGAGACCCAGTACTTC
TRBD2	-	TRBJ2-1	TRBV28	CASSWSGRGYNEQFF	TGTGCCAGCAGTTGGTCGGGGCGGGGGTACAATGAGCAGTTCTTC
TRBD1	once	TRBJ2-4	TRBV28	CASSPRQGGSDIQYF	TGTGCCAGCAGCCCACGACAGGGGGGATCTGACATTCAGTACTTC
-	-	TRBJ2-7	TRBV5-5	CASSGTEQYF	TGTGCCAGCAGCGGAACCGAGCAGTACTTC
-	-	TRBJ2-7	TRBV19	CASSSFGYEQYF	TGTGCCAGTAGTAGCTTCGGCTACGAGCAGTACTTC
-	-	TRBJ1-2	TRBV5-1	CASSLTLDDGYTF	TGCGCCAGCAGCTTAACCCTGGACGATGGCTACACCTTC
-	-	TRBJ2-7	TRBV27	CASSGQRNHYEQYF	TGTGCCAGCAGCGGACAGAGGAACCACTACGAGCAGTACTTC
-	-	TRBJ2-7	TRBV28	CASRWGGEDEQYF	TGTGCCAGTCGTTGGGGGGGCGAGGACGAGCAGTACTTC
TRBD2	few	TRBJ2-7	TRBV29-1	CSVVGTSGRNGVQYF	TGCAGCGTTGTTGGGACTAGCGGGAGGAACGGAGTGCAGTACTTC
TRBD1	-	TRBJ2-3	TRBV27	CASSLNRGLPQYF	TGTGCCAGCAGTTTAAACAGGGGCCTGCCGCAGTATTTT
TRBD1	-	TRBJ2-3	TRBV27	CASSSAPGQVPDTQYF	TGTGCCAGCAGTTCCGCCCCGGGACAGGTCCCAGATACGCAGTATTTT
-	-	TRBJ1-1	TRBV28	CASSLNVNTEAFF	TGTGCCAGCAGTTTGAACGTGAACACTGAAGCTTTCTTT
TRBD1	-	TRBJ1-1	TRBV7-9	CASSSGQGNGEAFF	TGTGCCAGCAGCTCGGGACAGGGGAATGGTGAAGCTTTCTTT
TRBD2	-	TRBJ2-2	TRBV9	CASSTRTSGTNTGELFF	TGTGCCAGCAGCACCCGGACTAGCGGGACGAACACCGGGGAGCTGTTTTTT
-	-	TRBJ1-2	TRBV6-1	CATLPDSLYGYTF	TGTGCCACCCTTCCAGACAGCCTCTATGGCTACACCTTC
TRBD2	once	TRBJ2-7	TRBV4-1	CASSQDPASGSYEQYF	TGCGCCAGCAGCCAAGATCCAGCTAGCGGGTCCTACGAGCAGTACTTC
-	-	TRBJ2-1	TRBV19	CASSPGSEQFF	TGTGCCAGTAGTCCGGGGAGTGAGCAGTTCTTC
-	-	TRBJ2-3	TRBV1	CTSSLGFTDTQYF	TGCACCAGCAGCCTGGGCTTCACAGATACGCAGTATTTT